This T cell receptor (beta chain) was sequenced during a study of identical twins. Study results and limitations: Cord blood's abundant beta clonotypes had fewer insertions, unlike memory repertoires.

Germline V CDR1 and CDR2: SGHTA, FQGNSA. V was clipped by 5 bases and J by 5 bases; unmatched bases: 6. The CDR3 is 15 residues long. Every one of the donors was a healthy Caucasian. TCRdb fed the 5' RACE reads into MiXCR, producing one record per CDR3 protein. The table lists 750,000 to 950,000 distinct CDR3 sequences, 9% to 15% of them singletons. In the case of this clonotype: Its antigen is still unknown.

The same specimen was also included in a second study, on yellow fever vaccine responses in identical twins.

This receptor was obtained from a woman younger than 35 in good health. This chain connects TRBV7-2 to TRBJ2-2, with TRBD2 matching 9 bases. Material for sequencing was PBMCs. The CDR3 loop is CASSPGLARTGELFF. Here the CDR3 DNA reads TGTGCCAGCAGCCCCGGACTAGCGCGGACCGGGGAGCTGTTTTTT.